The 26 T cell receptor beta chains reported below all come from one sample, sequenced in a study of cytomegalovirus exposure and HLA in healthy donors. Vbeta (60) and Jbeta (13) primers were used in the PCR. Sequenced by immunoSEQ multiplex PCR; TCRdb stores in-frame clones only, minus some. The profile shows roughly 160,000 clones, roughly 84% of them singletons. Sequenced sample: PBMCs. These receptors were taken from a man aged 25-40 years in good health and CMV-seronegative.

The rearrangement links TRBV14 to TRBJ2-2; maybe TRBD2 (6 bases). Between the trimmed V and J ends, which lost 4 bases and 6 bases, there was a span of 15 bases. CDR1 and CDR2 (germline): SGHDN, FVKESK. The CDR3 spans 15 residues. The CDR3 DNA sequence: TGTGCCAGCAGCCCAGGACTACCTAGGGCCGGGGAGCTGTTTTTT. Translated: CASSPGLPRAGELFF.

DNA for the CDR3: TGTGCCAGCGGGGAAGGGGGCTACGAGCAGTACTTC. It translates to CASGEGGYEQYF. The chain uses TRBV28 and TRBJ2-7, with D possibly matching TRBD1 (6 bases). The germline V gene has CDR1 MDHEN and CDR2 SYDVKM. Trimming cost V 8 bases and J 3 bases, with 11 bases left between them. CDR3 size: 12 residues.

This chain uses TRBV30 with TRBJ2-7, with D hard to call. The CDR3 runs 12 residues. Per the germline V gene, CDR1 is GTSNPN and CDR2 is SVGIG (reference sequence). V shed 1 base and J shed 0 bases, with 4 bases lying between them. The chain's CDR3 is CAWSDSSYEQYF. CDR3 coding DNA: TGTGCCTGGAGTGACAGCTCCTACGAGCAGTACTTC.

The chain carries TRBV9 and TRBJ2-7; the D gene is possibly TRBD1 (6 bases). CDR3 length: 15 amino acids. Per the germline V gene, CDR1 is SGDLS and CDR2 is YYNGEE. V lost 3 bases and J 4 bases, leaving 17 bases between the germline ends. The DNA for the CDR3 is TGTGCCAGCAGCGAGACACCGGGACAACCTTACGAGCAGTACTTC. Translation gives CASSETPGQPYEQYF.

The rearrangement links TRBV11-1 to TRBJ2-5; TRBD2 is a possible D gene (5 bases). The end of the DNA fits TRBJ2-7 better, so the J call may be wrong. This CDR3 spans 14 amino acids. Looked up from germline, CDR1 is SGHAT and CDR2 is FQDESV (reference sequence). CDR3 DNA: TGTGCCAGCAGCTTAGGTGCAGAGGGCGACGAGCAGTACTTC. Its translation is CASSLGAEGDEQYF.

V usage is TRBV4-3 and J usage is TRBJ2-7; 11 nucleotides line up with TRBD1. With 2 bases clipped from V and 5 bases from J, the junction kept 5 bases outside the gene matches. There are 15 residues in the CDR3. In germline, CDR1 is LGHNA, CDR2 YSLEER. The CDR3 region is CASSQNRDRGNEQYF. The CDR3 DNA sequence: TGCGCCAGCAGCCAAAACCGGGACAGGGGGAACGAGCAGTACTTC.

V and J are TRBV5-1 and TRBJ1-5, with a possible D match to TRBD1 (6 bases). The CDR3 covers 18 residues. V lost 4 bases and J 5 bases, leaving 25 bases between the germline ends. From germline, CDR1 is SGHRS and CDR2 YFSETQ. The CDR3 coding sequence is TGCGCCAGCAGCCCAGGGTCTCCGGGGGGCACCACAGATCAGCCCCAGCATTTT. Amino acids: CASSPGSPGGTTDQPQHF.

The chain uses TRBV2 and TRBJ1-4, with D possibly being TRBD1 (5 bases). The CDR3 has 14 amino acids. Germline values: CDR1 SNHLY, CDR2 FYNNEI. Trimming removed 8 bases at V and 7 bases at J, with 17 bases between. CDR3 amino acids: CASSRTGTGEKLFF. The CDR3 bases are TGTGCCAGCTCCCGAACAGGAACGGGTGAAAAACTGTTTTTT.

This clone was observed a few times. V is TRBV5-6 and J is TRBJ2-7; D is uncertain. Deletions cut 3 bases from V and 4 bases from J, with 5 bases between. The CDR3 sequence is 11 residues long. Looked up from germline, CDR1 is SGHDT and CDR2 is YYEEEE. The CDR3 sequence is CASSSIYEQYF. In nucleotides, the CDR3 is TGTGCCAGCAGCTCAATTTACGAGCAGTACTTC. The full variable domain, in which reference TRBV5-6 and TRBJ2-7 provide the parts outside the CDR3, is DAGVTQSPTHLIKTRGQQVTLRCSPKSGHDTVSWYQQALGQGPQFIFQYYEEEERQRGNFPDRFSGHQFPNYSSELNVNALLLGDSALYLCASSSIYEQYFGPGTRLTVT.

In DNA, the CDR3 is TGTGCCAGCAGTAGGAGGGAGGGAGACGAGCAGTACTTC. This gives the protein CASSRREGDEQYF. J is TRBJ2-7 and V is TRBV6-5; 7 nucleotides match TRBD2. The V segment lost 5 bases and the J segment 5 bases; nucleotides outside the gene matches: 6. Per germline, CDR1 MNHEY and CDR2 SVGAGI. This CDR3 is built from 13 residues.

The chain employs TRBV7-9 and TRBJ2-7, with a tentative D call TRBD1 (6 bases). Trimming took 0 bases from V and 4 from J, leaving 10 bases between them. CDR1 and CDR2 (germline): SEHNR, FQNEAQ (reference sequence). The CDR3 totals 14 residues. The CDR3 loop is CASSLAQGPYEQYF. The CDR3 DNA follows: TGTGCCAGCAGCTTAGCACAGGGCCCATACGAGCAGTACTTC.

In nucleotides, the CDR3 is TGCAGCGTTGAAGCCTATAGCGGGACTAGCACAGATACGCAGTATTTT. It is translated as CSVEAYSGTSTDTQYF. The chain couples TRBV29-1 to TRBJ2-3; 8 bases fit TRBD2. The CDR3 loop spans 16 amino acids. The V segment lost 1 base and the J segment 0 bases; nucleotides outside the gene matches: 6. Germline V gene data show CDR1 as SQVTM and CDR2 as ANQGSEA.

This clone was found once. The rearrangement links TRBV11-3 to TRBJ2-7; D is possibly TRBD2 (5 bases). Germline V lookup: CDR1 SGHNT, CDR2 YENEEA. This CDR3 is built from 14 residues. Trimming cost V 5 bases and J 2 bases, with 13 bases left between them. DNA of the CDR3: TGTGCCAGCAGCCGCAGACGGGGAACCTACGAGCAGTACTTC. Its protein is CASSRRRGTYEQYF. Combining the CDR3 with reference TRBV11-3 and TRBJ2-7 gives the whole variable domain EAGVVQSPRYKIIEKKQPVAFWCNPISGHNTLYWYLQNLGQGPELLIRYENEEAVDDSQLPKDRFSAERLKGVDSTLKIQPAELGDSAVYLCASSRRRGTYEQYFGPGTRLTVT.

The chain uses TRBV5-1 and TRBJ2-2; 7 bases are shared with TRBD2. CDR3 length: 16 residues. The germline V gene has CDR1 SGHRS and CDR2 YFSETQ. Trimming took 0 bases from V and 5 from J; bases not matched to a gene: 7. The CDR3 spells CASSLAGSGVTGELFF. In nucleotides, the CDR3 is TGCGCCAGCAGCTTGGCTGGGAGCGGGGTTACCGGGGAGCTGTTTTTT.

The chain employs TRBV27 and TRBJ2-7; 7 nucleotides align to TRBD2. Germline V gene sequence: CDR1 MNHEY, CDR2 SMNVEV (reference sequence). Trimming removed 3 bases from V and 4 bases from J; junction bases left unmatched: 6. The CDR3 has 14 amino acids. CDR3 sequence reads: CASSFLGRDYEQYF. CDR3 DNA sequence: TGTGCCAGCAGTTTCTTGGGGAGGGATTACGAGCAGTACTTC.

The gene calls are TRBV5-5 and TRBJ2-2; no definite D call. The CDR3 consists of 17 residues. Per the germline V gene, CDR1 is SGHKS and CDR2 is YYEKEE (reference sequence). V was trimmed by 3 bases and J by 9 bases, leaving 24 bases between them. The CDR3 DNA sequence: TGTGCCAGCAGCTACGAAGCCTCATCTCGTCCGCTCTGGGAGCTGTTTTTT. It translates to CASSYEASSRPLWELFF.

This chain links TRBV11-3 with TRBJ2-2, with D perhaps matching TRBD2 (6 bases). The CDR3 covers 14 residues. CDR1 SGHNT and CDR2 YENEEA come from the germline V gene. Trimming took off 4 bases at V and 6 bases at J, with 12 bases between the two ends. The CDR3 loop reads CASSYLREAGELFF. For the CDR3, the DNA is TGTGCCAGCAGCTATCTCAGGGAGGCCGGGGAGCTGTTTTTT.

V and J are TRBV14 and TRBJ2-7; the match to TRBD2 covers 9 bases. The CDR3 length is 16 residues. V was pared by 1 base and J by 5 bases, with 9 bases of the junction left unmatched. The germline V gene has CDR1 SGHDN and CDR2 FVKESK. CDR3 sequence reads: CASSQGRLAGVDEQYF. Written as DNA, the CDR3 is TGTGCCAGCAGCCAAGGTCGGTTAGCGGGAGTCGACGAGCAGTACTTC.

J is TRBJ2-5 and V is TRBV7-2; 11 bases align to TRBD2. The CDR3 length is 19 residues. Germline CDR1 and CDR2: SGHTA and FQGNSA. Trimming cost V 4 bases and J 1 base; bases outside gene matches: 14. The chain's CDR3 is CASSSAPTTSGGFQETQYF. The CDR3 DNA is TGTGCCAGCAGCTCTGCGCCCACTACTAGCGGGGGCTTCCAAGAGACCCAGTACTTC.

The chain uses TRBV6-1 and TRBJ2-7, with a possible D match to TRBD2 (7 bases). CDR3 length: 15 amino acids. Per the germline V gene, CDR1 is MNHNS and CDR2 is SASEGT. Trimming left V 6 bases short and J 0 bases short, with 15 bases between. The DNA of the CDR3 is TGTGCCAGCAGCCACACGGGGGGCTTCTCCTACGAGCAGTACTTC. It is translated as CASSHTGGFSYEQYF.

The chain couples TRBV13 to TRBJ2-7; 12 bases line up with TRBD1. Germline-derived CDR1 and CDR2 are PRHDT and FYEKMQ (reference sequence). The trim removed 6 bases at V and 6 bases at J, leaving 9 bases unmatched. The CDR3 has 15 residues. The CDR3 protein is CASRLTGQGAREQYF. The CDR3 DNA reads as TGTGCCAGCAGACTCACGGGACAGGGGGCCCGCGAGCAGTACTTC.

The chain combines TRBV2 with TRBJ2-5, with D perhaps TRBD2 (5 bases). Germline V CDR1 and CDR2: SNHLY, FYNNEI. The CDR3 contains 15 residues. V shed 5 bases and J shed 5 bases, with 18 bases lying between them. Here the CDR3 DNA reads TGTGCCAGCAGTAATCTAGCAGAGGTTGGGGAGACCCAGTACTTC. It codes for CASSNLAEVGETQYF.

This clone was seen a few times. The chain carries TRBV28 and TRBJ2-5; TRBD1 aligns across 7 bases. Trimming cost V 4 bases and J 4 bases; bases outside gene matches: 9. CDR1 MDHEN and CDR2 SYDVKM come from the germline V gene. The CDR3 is made up of 15 amino acids. CDR3 loop: CASSSYRGSLETQYF. CDR3 sequence (DNA): TGTGCCAGCAGTTCGTACAGGGGATCGTTAGAGACCCAGTACTTC.

The rearrangement links TRBV28 to TRBJ2-7; TRBD2 agrees at 7 bases. The J segment lost 1 base and the V segment lost 6 bases, leaving 12 bases of the junction unmatched. This CDR3 has 16 amino acids. The germline V gene encodes CDR1 MDHEN and CDR2 SYDVKM. CDR3 sequence reads: CASRLPGGPSSYEQYF. In DNA form, the CDR3 reads TGTGCCAGCAGACTACCGGGGGGTCCTTCTTCCTACGAGCAGTACTTC.

The chain recombines TRBV4-2 with TRBJ1-4; D remains ambiguous. With 4 bases removed from V and 4 bases from J, the gap between germline ends came to 13 bases. Germline CDR1 and CDR2: LGHNA and YNFKEQ. The CDR3 sequence is 15 residues long. The CDR3 loop is CASSPRLFNNEKLFF. CDR3 bases: TGTGCCAGCAGCCCCAGATTATTTAATAATGAAAAACTGTTTTTT.

The chain recombines TRBV14 with TRBJ1-4; TRBD1 might be the D (5 bases). V was trimmed by 3 bases and J by 4 bases, leaving 12 bases between them. This CDR3 is 15 amino acids long. Germline V gives CDR1 SGHDN, CDR2 FVKESK. In DNA, the CDR3 is TGTGCCAGCAGCCAGATGCGGGGGGGTAATGAAAAACTGTTTTTT. It specifies CASSQMRGGNEKLFF. The full variable domain, in which reference TRBV14 and TRBJ1-4 provide the parts outside the CDR3, is EAGVTQFPSHSVIEKGQTVTLRCDPISGHDNLYWYRRVMGKEIKFLLHFVKESKQDESGMPNNRFLAERTGGTYSTLKVQPAELEDSGVYFCASSQMRGGNEKLFFGSGTQLSVL.